These 29 T cell receptor beta chains originate from one sample sequenced in a study of glioma-infiltrating T cells. Using RNA template, CDR3s of TCR alpha and beta were amplified with iRepertoire arm-PCR. In TCRdb, the multiplex PCR reads were re-called with MiXCR into one record per CDR3 protein. The table includes more than 300,000 distinct CDR3 sequences, about 40% detected once. The sample consisted of glioma tissue, nonneoplastic brain tissue, or PBMCs (not recorded which). All receptors come from a human donor with low-grade glioma or glioblastoma, undergoing nonglioma brain surgery, or in good health (not recorded which).

The table lists this clonotype with many counts. The chain links TRBV28 to TRBJ2-7, with TRBD1 matching 9 bases. V shed 0 bases and J 3 bases; nucleotides not matched to a gene: 0. CDR1 is MDHEN and CDR2 is SYDVKM in the germline V gene. This CDR3 is built from 14 residues. The CDR3 sequence: CASSLWDRGYEQYF. The CDR3 nucleotides read TGTGCCAGCAGTTTATGGGACAGGGGCTACGAGCAGTACTTC.

Concerning this clonotype itself: No conserved phenylalanine or tryptophan ends this CDR3, so it is likely a read error. It is unclear where the CDR3 begins or ends on the DNA, so no DNA is shown, and the CDR3 is as TCRdb lists it. V and J are TRBV5-4 and TRBJ2-1; the D call of TRBD1 is as the table states it, not checked on the DNA. The CDR3 numbers 14 amino acids, ends counted. Germline loops: CDR1 SGHNT, CDR2 YYREEE (reference sequence). CDR3 sequence: CASSKEPRDREEFL.

In its sample, this clonotype was seen once. A read error may be the cause here, since a much bigger clone is one base away. J is TRBJ2-3 and V is TRBV28; no definite D call. Looked up from germline, CDR1 is MDHEN and CDR2 is SYDVKM. The CDR3 has 13 residues. DNA for the CDR3: TGTGACAGCAGTGGTGGTTACACAGATACGCAGTATTTT. Translating it yields CDSSGGYTDTQYF.

With regard to this clonotype: An end of the junction differs from the germline gene, which may be a read error. The chain couples TRBV15 to TRBJ1-1, with no clear D. Germline V gives CDR1 LNHNV, CDR2 YYDKDF (reference sequence). The CDR3 covers 14 residues. CDR3: CATSRDLCNTAAFF. CDR3 DNA sequence: TGTGCCACCAGCAGAGATCTGTGCAACACTGCAGCTTTCTTT.

There are a few counts of this clonotype. The chain employs TRBV24-1 and TRBJ2-1; the D is unclear. Germline values: CDR1 KGHDR, CDR2 SFDVKD. V lost 2 bases to trimming and J lost 7 bases, with 17 bases between them. The CDR3 is made up of 16 amino acids. CDR3 in amino acids: CATSDSRRASINEQFF. The CDR3, as DNA: TGTGCCACCAGTGATTCTCGCAGAGCGTCAATTAATGAGCAGTTCTTC.

V usage is TRBV7-3 and J usage is TRBJ2-7; D gene ambiguous. This CDR3 comprises 13 residues. Trimming took off 4 bases at V and 3 bases at J, with 10 bases between the two ends. The germline gives CDR1 SGHTA, CDR2 FQGTGA. Here the CDR3 reads CASSSRPDYEQYF. CDR3 in DNA: TGTGCCAGCAGCTCTAGACCTGACTACGAGCAGTACTTC.

The chain couples TRBV29-1 to TRBJ2-3; the match to TRBD1 covers 8 bases. The CDR3 is made up of 14 amino acids. The J segment lost 6 bases and the V segment lost 8 bases, leaving 13 bases of the junction unmatched. Germline CDR1 is SQVTM and CDR2 is ANQGSEA. The CDR3 here is CSSVRQGTLDTQYF. In DNA form, the CDR3 reads TGCAGCAGCGTGAGACAGGGGACCTTGGATACGCAGTATTTT.

A word on this clonotype: With a much larger clone just one base away, this may be a read error. The V gene is TRBV27, the J gene TRBJ2-7, with D tentatively TRBD1 (6 bases). V was pared by 7 bases and J by 2 bases, with 12 bases between. This CDR3 is 13 amino acids long. Germline CDR1 and CDR2: MNHEY and SMNVEV (reference sequence). CDR3 DNA sequence: TGTGCCAGCAAGGGGACATACCCCTACGAGCAGTACTTC. Amino acids: CASKGTYPYEQYF.

J is TRBJ2-1 and V is TRBV7-6; 14 nucleotides agree with TRBD2. This CDR3 is 18 amino acids long. Germline V CDR1 and CDR2: SGHVS, FNYEAQ. The trim removed 5 bases at V and 4 bases at J, leaving 10 bases unmatched. Written as DNA, the CDR3 is TGTGCCAGCAGCAGGGGACTAGCGGGAGTGCCCACTTACAATGAGCAGTTCTTC. This sequence encodes CASSRGLAGVPTYNEQFF.

Notes on this clonotype: In this CDR3 the conserved last residue, phenylalanine or tryptophan, is missing, so a read error is likely. The DNA is left out, because the CDR3 cannot be placed on it with certainty; the CDR3 is given as TCRdb lists it. This chain's CDR3 is CASSELGRNTEALS. The chain couples TRBV6-1 to TRBJ1-1. Germline values: CDR1 MNHNS, CDR2 SASEGT. The CDR3 comprises 14 residues, both ends counted.

With respect to this clonotype: This sequence is one base from a far larger clone and is likely a read error. The J gene is TRBJ2-7, the V gene TRBV6-2 or TRBV6-3; D may be TRBD2 (5 bases). CDR1 is MNHEY, CDR2 SVGEGT, per germline. V was trimmed by 5 bases and J by 7 bases, leaving 9 bases between them. CDR3 length: 11 amino acids. This CDR3 is CASSDYNEQYF. The CDR3 DNA reads TGTGCCAGCAGTGACTACAATGAGCAGTACTTC.

This chain joins TRBV7-9 and TRBJ1-3; a weak D match, TRBD1 (5 bases). Trimming removed 2 bases at V and 0 bases at J, with 11 bases between. This CDR3 region has 16 residues. CDR1 and CDR2 from the germline V gene are SEHNR and FQNEAQ (reference sequence). The CDR3 coding sequence is TGTGCCAGCAGCTTACGGGAGGACAACTCTGGAAACACCATATATTTT. As protein: CASSLREDNSGNTIYF.

This clonotype was detected only a few times. This chain links TRBV15 with TRBJ2-5; the D gene is possibly TRBD1 (6 bases). The CDR3 consists of 13 residues. Trimming removed 3 bases from V and 4 bases from J, with 9 bases in between. Per germline, CDR1 LNHNV and CDR2 YYDKDF (reference sequence). The CDR3 bases are TGTGCCACCAGCAGTCGAGGGGGAGAGACCCAGTACTTC. This sequence encodes CATSSRGGETQYF.

The table lists this clonotype with a few counts. The chain has TRBV6-2 or TRBV6-3 and TRBJ1-2; TRBD1 agrees at 7 bases. The germline V gene has CDR1 MNHEY and CDR2 SVGEGT. Unmatched junction bases numbered 8, after V lost 6 bases and J lost 4 bases. CDR3 size: 14 residues. CDR3 DNA: TGTGCCAGCAGCCAACCCGGACAGGTCTATGGCTACACCTTC. Its translation: CASSQPGQVYGYTF.

The V gene is TRBV11-2, the J gene TRBJ2-5, with D unclear. Germline CDR1 reads SGHAT; CDR2 reads FQNNGV. V lost 8 bases and J 1 base, leaving 17 bases between the germline ends. The CDR3 length is 15 residues. The CDR3 sequence is CASSEMVVSQETQYF. DNA for the CDR3: TGTGCCAGCTCAGAGATGGTAGTTTCCCAAGAGACCCAGTACTTC.

The table lists this clonotype with a count of one. This rearrangement joins TRBV11-2 to TRBJ2-2; D not certain. CDR3 length: 15 amino acids. Germline V gene sequence: CDR1 SGHAT, CDR2 FQNNGV. The V and J ends lost 3 bases and 1 base respectively, with 9 bases between them. The CDR3 loop reads CASSFGQLNTGELFF. CDR3 DNA sequence: TGTGCCAGCAGCTTCGGTCAGCTGAACACCGGGGAGCTGTTTTTT.

This clonotype was detected many times. The chain uses TRBV28 and TRBJ2-1; D is uncertain. CDR1 and CDR2 from the germline V gene are MDHEN and SYDVKM. Deletions cut 6 bases from V and 4 bases from J, with 13 bases between. This CDR3 has 14 amino acids. CDR3 coding DNA: TGTGCCAGCAGCTTGGAAACGTCATACAATGAGCAGTTCTTC. This translates into CASSLETSYNEQFF.

This clonotype has a handful of counts. This chain uses TRBV28 with TRBJ2-2; 8 positions agree with TRBD1. CDR1 is MDHEN and CDR2 is SYDVKM in the germline V gene. The CDR3 sequence is 16 residues long. Germline trimming cut 5 bases from V and 5 bases from J; bases unmatched to any gene: 10. This CDR3 is CASSPGQGIGTGELFF. The CDR3, as DNA: TGTGCCAGCAGTCCAGGACAGGGCATTGGGACCGGGGAGCTGTTTTTT.

V gene TRBV7-9 combines with J gene TRBJ2-1, with a weak D call TRBD2 (6 bases). The germline V gene encodes CDR1 SEHNR and CDR2 FQNEAQ (reference sequence). This CDR3 region has 15 residues. V was clipped by 5 bases and J by 3 bases, with 14 bases between them. CDR3 nucleotide sequence: TGTGCCAGCAGCGCCCTCCGGGACTTCTACAATGAGCAGTTCTTC. Translation gives CASSALRDFYNEQFF.

The rearrangement joins TRBV7-2 to TRBJ1-6, with 8 bases matching TRBD1. CDR3 length equals 18 residues. The V and J ends lost 2 bases and 9 bases, in that order; junction bases with no gene match: 15. Germline V CDR1 and CDR2: SGHTA, FQGNSA. Here the CDR3 DNA reads TGTGCCAGCAGCTTAAATAGCCGAGCAGGGGGCGCCTCTTCACCCCTCCACTTT. Protein product: CASSLNSRAGGASSPLHF. The whole variable domain, filled in from reference TRBV7-2 and TRBJ1-6, reads GAGVSQSPSNKVTEKGKDVELRCDPISGHTALYWYRQSLGQGLEFLIYFQGNSAPDKSGLPSDRFSAERTGGSVSTLTIQRTQQEDSAVYLCASSLNSRAGGASSPLHFGNGTRLTVT.

Note on this clonotype: A much larger clone lies a single base off, so this may be a read error. The chain couples TRBV20-1 to TRBJ2-1; D possibly corresponds to TRBD1 (6 bases). There are 17 residues in the CDR3. Trimming left V 3 bases short and J 2 bases short, with 20 bases between. Germline assignment: CDR1 DFQATT and CDR2 SNEGSKA (reference sequence). DNA for the CDR3: TGCAGTGCTAGCTCGCTGTCGTGGGGACAAGCCTACAATGAGCAGTTCTTC. Translating gives CSASSLSWGQAYNEQFF.

Of note for this clonotype: A much larger clone is a single base away; this may be a read error. The genes are TRBV28 and TRBJ2-3; tentatively, D is TRBD1 (6 bases). The germline gives CDR1 MDHEN, CDR2 SYDVKM. V was shortened by 1 base and J by 4 bases, with 15 bases between the two germline ends. The CDR3 extends over 16 amino acids. CDR3 amino acids: CASSLLPCTGPDTQYF. The CDR3 region has the DNA TGTGCCAGCAGTTTATTACCATGTACAGGGCCAGATACGCAGTATTTT.

This clonotype was detected only a few times. CDR3 sequence (DNA): TGCAGTGCTGACCTGGACTCATTTCGACACGAGCAGTACTTC. This sequence encodes CSADLDSFRHEQYF. The chain uses TRBV20-1 and TRBJ2-7; D may be TRBD2 (5 bases). Germline lookup yields CDR1 DFQATT and CDR2 SNEGSKA (reference sequence). This CDR3 is built from 14 residues. V was shortened by 5 bases and J by 5 bases, with 19 bases between the two germline ends.

The chain uses TRBV7-2 and TRBJ2-7; no clear D. V was pared by 5 bases and J by 3 bases, with 8 bases between. The CDR3 sequence is 12 residues long. Germline V gives CDR1 SGHTA, CDR2 FQGNSA. CDR3 region: CASSQPYYEQYF. The CDR3 DNA sequence: TGTGCCAGCAGCCAACCGTACTACGAGCAGTACTTC.

This clonotype was seen ten or more times. The chain employs TRBV20-1 and TRBJ2-3; no clear D gene. V lost 0 bases to trimming and J lost 2 bases, with 9 bases between them. Germline values: CDR1 DFQATT, CDR2 SNEGSKA (reference sequence). The CDR3 spans 14 residues. The CDR3 DNA is TGCAGTGCTAGAGATGAACAGATCACAGATACGCAGTATTTT. Translation gives CSARDEQITDTQYF.

Concerning this clonotype: Given a much more abundant clone one base away, this may be a read error. The conserved final phenylalanine or tryptophan is absent from the CDR3, which likely points to a read error. The genes are TRBV20-1 and TRBJ2-1, with 9 bases aligning to TRBD2. The trim removed 6 bases at V and 0 bases at J, leaving 9 bases unmatched. This CDR3 has 16 residues. Per the germline V gene, CDR1 is DFQATT and CDR2 is SNEGSKA (reference sequence). The CDR3, as DNA: TGCAGTGCGCAAAGCGGGAGGACCGGCTCCTACAATGAGCAGTTCTAC. Encoded protein: CSAQSGRTGSYNEQFY.

The V gene is TRBV4-2, the J gene TRBJ2-1, with 9 bases matching TRBD1. Germline V CDR1 and CDR2: LGHNA, YNFKEQ. The CDR3 is made up of 14 amino acids. V was pared by 5 bases and J by 2 bases, with 1 base of the junction left unmatched. This CDR3 reads CASSGTGPYNEQFF. In DNA form, the CDR3 reads TGTGCCAGCAGCGGGACAGGGCCCTACAATGAGCAGTTCTTC.

This clonotype was seen only a few times. The CDR3 sequence: CSALRLAGEQYF. The DNA of the CDR3 is TGCAGTGCTTTGAGACTAGCGGGCGAGCAGTACTTC. V usage is TRBV20-1 and J usage is TRBJ2-7; 10 bases are shared with TRBD2. CDR1 and CDR2 from the germline V gene are DFQATT and SNEGSKA (reference sequence). Losses at the gene ends were 5 bases for V and 6 bases for J; bases not matched to a gene: 4. The CDR3 is made up of 12 amino acids.

This clonotype was found many times. The chain links TRBV6-1 to TRBJ2-3; 13 bases match TRBD2. Losses at the gene ends were 6 bases for V and 3 bases for J; bases not matched to a gene: 6. In germline, CDR1 is MNHNS, CDR2 SASEGT. This CDR3 has 16 amino acids. Here the CDR3 reads CASSPTSGRVTDTQYF. In DNA, the CDR3 is TGTGCCAGCAGCCCCACTAGCGGGAGGGTTACAGATACGCAGTATTTT.